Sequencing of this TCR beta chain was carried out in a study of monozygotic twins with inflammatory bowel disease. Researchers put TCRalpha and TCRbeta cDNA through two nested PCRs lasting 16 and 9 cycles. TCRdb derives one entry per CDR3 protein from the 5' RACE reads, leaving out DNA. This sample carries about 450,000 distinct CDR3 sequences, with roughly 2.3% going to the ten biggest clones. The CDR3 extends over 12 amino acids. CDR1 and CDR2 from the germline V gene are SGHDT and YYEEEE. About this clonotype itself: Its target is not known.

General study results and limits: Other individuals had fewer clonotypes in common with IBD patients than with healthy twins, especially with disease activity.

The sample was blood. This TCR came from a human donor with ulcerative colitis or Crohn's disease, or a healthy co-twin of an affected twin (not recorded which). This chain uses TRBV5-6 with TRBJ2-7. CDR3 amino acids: CASSLIQYEQYF. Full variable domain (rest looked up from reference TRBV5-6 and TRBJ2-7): DAGVTQSPTHLIKTRGQQVTLRCSPKSGHDTVSWYQQALGQGPQFIFQYYEEEERQRGNFPDRFSGHQFPNYSSELNVNALLLGDSALYLCASSLIQYEQYFGPGTRLTVT.